These 20 T cell receptor beta chains were sequenced from one sample in a study of Ad26.COV2.S vaccination and SARS-CoV-2 variants. Assay used: immunoSEQ multiplex PCR; TCRdb lists only in-frame clones, some missing. The data show about 350,000 clones, 70% to 90% seen once. Treatment denoted: roughly 20 received Ad26.COV2.S at low or high dose, single or two shots; five or six received placebo; per-sample allocation not given. All samples were drawn on day 63, counting from the first vaccine or placebo injection. Sample: peripheral blood, taken in a trial of Ad26.COV2.S vaccine versus placebo. These receptors were collected from a person aged 18 to 65 who received the Ad26.COV2.S COVID-19 vaccine or a placebo.

The chain is built from TRBV6-2 or TRBV6-3 and TRBJ2-2, with TRBD2 identical over 9 bases. Germline CDR1 and CDR2: MNHEY and SVGEGT. The CDR3 sequence is 16 residues long. V dropped 0 bases and J dropped 3; count of bases not matched to a gene: 2. CDR3 loop: CASSYSLAGDTGELFF. The CDR3 region has the DNA TGTGCCAGCAGTTACTCACTAGCGGGCGACACCGGGGAGCTGTTTTTT.

The V and J genes are TRBV7-2 and TRBJ1-5; 7 nucleotides align to TRBD1. CDR1 and CDR2 (germline): SGHTA, FQGNSA. This CDR3 is 14 amino acids long. Trimming cost V 4 bases and J 1 base; bases outside gene matches: 1. CDR3 sequence (DNA): TGTGCCAGCAGCTCGGACAGGAGCAATCAGCCCCAGCATTTT. This translates into CASSSDRSNQPQHF.

V usage is TRBV25-1 and J usage is TRBJ1-1; TRBD1 is a possible D gene (6 bases). The CDR3 is 14 amino acids. Deletions cut 6 bases from V and 4 bases from J, with 15 bases between. Germline V gene data show CDR1 as MGHDK and CDR2 as SYGVNS. CDR3 DNA sequence: TGTGCCAGCAGGGGGGGCATAATCGGCACTGAAGCTTTCTTT. It specifies CASRGGIIGTEAFF.

This clone was picked up a small number of times. The V and J genes are TRBV3-1 (or the pseudogene TRBV3-2) and TRBJ2-1, with 14 bases aligning to TRBD2. This CDR3 region has 14 residues. In germline, CDR1 is LGHDT, CDR2 YNNKEL (reference sequence). Germline trimming cut 5 bases from V and 6 bases from J; bases unmatched to any gene: 0. CDR3 DNA sequence: TGTGCCAGCAGCGGGACTAGCGGGAGCAATGAGCAGTTCTTC. It yields the protein CASSGTSGSNEQFF.

The chain couples TRBV5-4 to TRBJ2-1; maybe TRBD1 (5 bases). CDR3 length equals 17 residues. The V and J ends lost 1 base and 1 base respectively, with 15 bases between them. Germline CDR1 reads SGHNT; CDR2 reads YYREEE (reference sequence). DNA for the CDR3: TGTGCCAGCAGCTTGTTGATGGGTGGGGCGTCCTACAATGAGCAGTTCTTC. This codes for CASSLLMGGASYNEQFF.

The table lists this clone with a few counts. The chain has TRBV4-1 and TRBJ2-7; D is undetermined. The V end lost 0 bases, the J end lost 0 bases, and 9 bases lay between the germline ends. There are 15 residues in the CDR3. Germline V gives CDR1 MGHRA, CDR2 YSYEKL. The CDR3 coding sequence is TGCGCCAGCAGCCAAGATAGGTTGGGCTCCTACGAGCAGTACTTC. It is translated as CASSQDRLGSYEQYF.

The V call is TRBV14, the J call TRBJ2-1; 8 bases are shared with TRBD2. Germline lookup yields CDR1 SGHDN and CDR2 FVKESK. The junction had 8 bases not matched to a gene; V was cut back by 3 bases and J by 7 bases. There are 15 residues in the CDR3. The CDR3 nucleotides are TGTGCCAGCAGCCAGGGAAGACTAGCGCGGAATGAGCAGTTCTTC. It translates to CASSQGRLARNEQFF. The whole variable domain, filled in from reference TRBV14 and TRBJ2-1, reads EAGVTQFPSHSVIEKGQTVTLRCDPISGHDNLYWYRRVMGKEIKFLLHFVKESKQDESGMPNNRFLAERTGGTYSTLKVQPAELEDSGVYFCASSQGRLARNEQFFGPGTRLTVL.

Here the CDR3 DNA reads TGTGCCAGCACCGGCGCCGGACTAGCGGGAGTATATGAGCAGTTCTTC. As protein: CASTGAGLAGVYEQFF. The chain recombines TRBV6-6 with TRBJ2-1; TRBD2 matches at 13 bases. This CDR3 is built from 16 residues. Germline trimming cut 7 bases from V and 8 bases from J; bases unmatched to any gene: 11. Germline CDR1 and CDR2: MNHNY and SVGAGI (reference sequence).

The J gene is TRBJ1-4, the V gene TRBV27; perhaps TRBD1 as D (6 bases). The CDR3 has 14 amino acids. CDR1 is MNHEY and CDR2 is SMNVEV in the germline V gene (reference sequence). V was shortened by 2 bases and J by 8 bases, with 12 bases between the two germline ends. DNA for the CDR3: TGTGCCAGCAGTTTAAGCGGACAGACGGAAAAACTGTTTTTT. This encodes CASSLSGQTEKLFF. Combining the CDR3 with reference TRBV27 and TRBJ1-4 gives the whole variable domain EAQVTQNPRYLITVTGKKLTVTCSQNMNHEYMSWYRQDPGLGLRQIYYSMNVEVTDKGDVPEGYKVSRKEKRNFPLILESPSPNQTSLYFCASSLSGQTEKLFFGSGTQLSVL.

The rearrangement links TRBV4-1 to TRBJ2-7; TRBD2 agrees at 14 bases. Trimming removed 4 bases from V and 7 bases from J; junction bases left unmatched: 6. Germline V lookup: CDR1 MGHRA, CDR2 YSYEKL. CDR3 size: 15 residues. The CDR3 DNA sequence: TGCGCCAGCAGCCCGGGGACTAGCGGGAGCAGGGAGCAGTACTTC. It translates to CASSPGTSGSREQYF.

The chain recombines TRBV7-9 with TRBJ2-1, with 10 nucleotides matching TRBD1. CDR3 size: 19 residues. With 5 bases clipped from V and 9 bases from J, the junction kept 22 bases outside the gene matches. The germline gives CDR1 SEHNR, CDR2 FQNEAQ (reference sequence). The chain's CDR3 is CASSQQSTGGDGLTSEQFF. DNA for the CDR3: TGTGCCAGCAGCCAACAATCGACAGGGGGCGATGGTTTAACAAGTGAGCAGTTCTTC.

J is TRBJ2-2 and V is TRBV19; the match to TRBD1 covers 9 bases. Germline CDR1 is LNHDA and CDR2 is SQIVND (reference sequence). The CDR3 totals 12 residues. V lost 11 bases to trimming and J lost 6 bases; unmatched junction nucleotides: 4. The CDR3 protein is CAQGQGAGELFF. CDR3 in DNA: TGTGCCCAGGGACAGGGAGCCGGGGAGCTGTTTTTT.

V is TRBV10-3 and J is TRBJ1-4; D unclear. The CDR3 has 14 amino acids. V dropped 3 bases and J dropped 6 bases, with 11 bases sitting between them. Germline loops: CDR1 ENHRY, CDR2 SYGVKD. CDR3 nucleotides: TGTGCCATCAGTGATGAAGATCGGGATGAAAAACTGTTTTTT. This encodes CAISDEDRDEKLFF.

J is TRBJ1-1 and V is TRBV19; D is undetermined. Germline V gives CDR1 LNHDA, CDR2 SQIVND (reference sequence). There are 13 residues in the CDR3. V shed 11 bases and J shed 4 bases, with 17 bases lying between them. The chain's CDR3 is CAASLGVGTEAFF. The CDR3 DNA is TGTGCCGCATCACTCGGGGTCGGCACTGAAGCTTTCTTT. Combining the CDR3 with reference TRBV19 and TRBJ1-1 gives the whole variable domain DGGITQSPKYLFRKEGQNVTLSCEQNLNHDAMYWYRQDPGQGLRLIYYSQIVNDFQKGDIAEGYSVSREKKESFPLTVTSAQKNPTAFYLCAASLGVGTEAFFGQGTRLTVV.

CDR3: CASSLKGAQSHEQYF. In DNA form, the CDR3 reads TGTGCCAGCAGCTTAAAGGGGGCTCAATCCCACGAGCAGTACTTC. This chain uses TRBV7-2 with TRBJ2-7; 7 bases align to TRBD1. This CDR3 has 15 residues. The junction had 9 bases not matched to a gene; V was cut back by 2 bases and J by 5 bases. The germline V gene encodes CDR1 SGHTA and CDR2 FQGNSA.

The chain couples TRBV3-1 (or the pseudogene TRBV3-2) to TRBJ2-5; TRBD1 is a possible D gene (5 bases). Trimming took off 8 bases at V and 5 bases at J, with 12 bases between the two ends. The CDR3 covers 12 residues. Germline V lookup: CDR1 LGHDT, CDR2 YNNKEL (reference sequence). CDR3 sequence: CASQLGDETQYF. CDR3 nucleotides: TGTGCCAGCCAGCTAGGGGATGAGACCCAGTACTTC.

J is TRBJ1-2 and V is TRBV7-2; no clear D gene. Germline CDR1 is SGHTA and CDR2 is FQGNSA. V was clipped by 8 bases and J by 4 bases, with 17 bases between them. This CDR3 spans 14 amino acids. The CDR3 DNA is TGTGCCAGCTCCCTTGGAGCAGGTCCCTATGGCTACACCTTC. Its translation: CASSLGAGPYGYTF.

This clone was observed a single time. The genes are TRBV19 and TRBJ2-7; 9 nucleotides agree with TRBD1. V gave up 10 bases and J gave up 5 bases; unmatched junction bases: 9. The CDR3 is made up of 13 amino acids. CDR1 and CDR2 (germline): LNHDA, SQIVND (reference sequence). As DNA, the CDR3 is TGTGCCACTTCGGGACAGGGTGACCACGAGCAGTACTTC. It codes for CATSGQGDHEQYF.

V usage is TRBV7-3 and J usage is TRBJ1-2, with a possible D match to TRBD1 (5 bases). Germline CDR1 and CDR2: SGHTA and FQGTGA. Trimming cost V 5 bases and J 6 bases, with 19 bases left between them. The CDR3 has 15 residues. The chain's CDR3 is CASSPRGGILDGYTF. The CDR3 region has the DNA TGTGCCAGCAGCCCCCGCGGGGGAATTCTGGATGGCTACACCTTC.

A single count supports this clone. The chain recombines TRBV7-2 with TRBJ2-7, with 9 bases matching TRBD1. Trimming cost V 6 bases and J 2 bases; bases outside gene matches: 8. CDR3 length: 15 amino acids. CDR1 is SGHTA, CDR2 FQGNSA, per germline. CDR3 DNA sequence: TGTGCCAGCAGTCCAGGGAACAGGGGGCCCTACGAGCAGTACTTC. Translation gives CASSPGNRGPYEQYF.